Sequencing of this T cell receptor beta chain was carried out in a study of T-cell reconstitution after alpha-beta-depleted transplantation in children. The sample holds a few counts of this clonotype. With V trimmed by 7 bases and J by 4 bases, 6 bases remained unmatched. This CDR3 region has 13 residues. In germline, CDR1 is MGHDK, CDR2 SYGVNS. Unique molecular identifiers were incorporated during preparation of the TCRbeta library. TCRdb reanalysed the PCR reads using MiXCR and keeps one entry per CDR3 protein. The sample includes almost 500,000 distinct CDR3 sequences, 10% seen only once; the top ten take 2%.

The V and J genes are TRBV25-1 and TRBJ2-7; TRBD2 matches at 8 bases. This clonotype was obtained from a child under 10 years old with inherited bone marrow failure, due to receive a stem cell transplant. The source material was PBMCs, sampled before TCRalphabeta/CD19-depleted stem cell transplant. The CDR3 coding sequence is TGTGCCAGCAATGGCGGGAGGAATTACGAGCAGTACTTC. Its protein is CASNGGRNYEQYF.